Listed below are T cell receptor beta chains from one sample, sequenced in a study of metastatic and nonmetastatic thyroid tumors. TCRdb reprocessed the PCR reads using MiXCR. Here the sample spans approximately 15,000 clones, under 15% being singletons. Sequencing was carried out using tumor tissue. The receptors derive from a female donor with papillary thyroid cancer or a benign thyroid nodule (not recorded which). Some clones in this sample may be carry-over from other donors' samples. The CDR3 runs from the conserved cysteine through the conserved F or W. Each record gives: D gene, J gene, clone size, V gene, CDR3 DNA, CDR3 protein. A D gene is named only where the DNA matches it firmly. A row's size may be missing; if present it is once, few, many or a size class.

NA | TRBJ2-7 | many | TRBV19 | TGTGCCAGTAGTACCCAGGGGTATAAGCAGTACTTC | CASSTQGYKQYF
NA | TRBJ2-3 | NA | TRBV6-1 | TGTGCCAGCAAGGGGACCCAAATCACAGATGCTCAGTATTTT | CASKGTQITDAQYF
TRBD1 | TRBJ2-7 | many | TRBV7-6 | TGTGCCAGCAGCCTGGACAGGGGCCCCTACGAGCAGTACTTC | CASSLDRGPYEQYF
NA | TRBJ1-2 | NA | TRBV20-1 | TGCAGTGCCCAGCCGGCGACCTATGGCTACACCTTC | CSAQPATYGYTF
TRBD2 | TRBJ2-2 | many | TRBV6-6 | TGTGCCAGCAGTTATCCTCAGGCTAGCGGGAGAACGGTCACCGGGGAGCTGTTTTTT | CASSYPQASGRTVTGELFF
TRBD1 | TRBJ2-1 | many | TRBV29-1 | TGCAGCGTGGCGTATTGGGGTCGGAGAGGGGGCAGGGGTGAGCAGTTCTTC | CSVAYWGRRGGRGEQFF
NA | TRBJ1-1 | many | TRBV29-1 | TGCAGCGCCCTCGTTGGGTCAGTTGAAGCTTTCTTT | CSALVGSVEAFF
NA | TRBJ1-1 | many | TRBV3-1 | TGTGCCAGCAGCCACGGGGACACTGAAGCTTTCTTT | CASSHGDTEAFF
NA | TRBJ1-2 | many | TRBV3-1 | TGTGCCAGCAGCTCCCGTCCGGTTCTATGGCTGACCTTC | CASSSRPVLWLTF
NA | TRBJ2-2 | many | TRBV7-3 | TGTGCCAGCAGCTCCTCGGGCAGTGTAGGCGGGGAGCTGTTTTTT | CASSSSGSVGGELFF
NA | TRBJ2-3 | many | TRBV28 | TGTGCCAGCAGTTTTGGATACAGCACAGATACGCAGTATTTT | CASSFGYSTDTQYF
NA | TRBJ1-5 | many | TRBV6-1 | TGTGCCAGCAGCCTCGAAGGGTCGGGCAATCAGCCCCAGCATTTT | CASSLEGSGNQPQHF
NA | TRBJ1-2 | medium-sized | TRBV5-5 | TGTGCCAGCAGCTTTATATTCCGGGACGGATTAGGTGGCTACACCTTC | CASSFIFRDGLGGYTF
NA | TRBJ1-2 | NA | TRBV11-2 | TGTGCCAGCAGCACTCACGGGGGTCTCAAGGATGGCTACACCTTC | CASSTHGGLKDGYTF
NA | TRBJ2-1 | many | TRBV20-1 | TGCAGTGCTAGGGGCCCCCGCGATGAGCAGTTCTTC | CSARGPRDEQFF
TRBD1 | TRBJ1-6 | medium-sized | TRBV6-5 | TGTGCCAGCAGTTACTCTAGACAGGGGGTCTCACCCCTCCACTTT | CASSYSRQGVSPLHF
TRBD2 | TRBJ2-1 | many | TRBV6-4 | TGTGCCAGCAGTACCCGGACTAGCGGAAACAATGAGCAGTTCTTC | CASSTRTSGNNEQFF
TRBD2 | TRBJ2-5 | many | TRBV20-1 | TGCAGTGCTGGGGGGGGGAGCGGGAAAGAGACCCAGTACTTC | CSAGGGSGKETQYF
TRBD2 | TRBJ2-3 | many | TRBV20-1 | TGCAGTGCTAGAGCTGCGACTAGCGGGTTCACAGATACGCAGTATTTT | CSARAATSGFTDTQYF
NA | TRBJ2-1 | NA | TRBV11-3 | TGTGCCAGCAGCCTCAGACTGAGCAATGAGCAGTTCTTC | CASSLRLSNEQFF
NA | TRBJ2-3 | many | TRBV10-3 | TGTGCCATCAGTGTTGGCACAGATACGCAGTATTTT | CAISVGTDTQYF
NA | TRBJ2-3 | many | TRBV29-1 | TGCAGCGTAGGATCGGACACAGATACGCAGTATTTT | CSVGSDTDTQYF
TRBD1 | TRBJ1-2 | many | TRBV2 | TGTGCCAGCAGCCAGGGGGGTTTTTATGGCTACACCTTC | CASSQGGFYGYTF
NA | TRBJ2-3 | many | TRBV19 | TGTGCCAGTAGTACCGGGGGCACAGATACGCAGTATTTT | CASSTGGTDTQYF
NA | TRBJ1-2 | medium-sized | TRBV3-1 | TGTGCCAGCAGCCAAGATCAGGGGCTCTATGGCTACACCTTC | CASSQDQGLYGYTF
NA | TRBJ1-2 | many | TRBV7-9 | TGTGCCAGCAGCCCTCGACTGGGAACCTATGGCTACACCTTC | CASSPRLGTYGYTF
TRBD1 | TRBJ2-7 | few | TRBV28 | TGTGCCAGCAGCTCGGGACAGGCTTCGGGTCACGAGCAGTACTTC | CASSSGQASGHEQYF
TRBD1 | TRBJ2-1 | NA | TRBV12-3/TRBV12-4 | TGTGCCAGCAGTTTTCACAGGGGAAGTCGATCCAATGAGCAGTTCTTC | CASSFHRGSRSNEQFF
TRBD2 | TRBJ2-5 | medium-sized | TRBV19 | TGTGCCAGTACCCCCGGAGCTAGCGGGGGAGCACAGTACTTC | CASTPGASGGAQYF
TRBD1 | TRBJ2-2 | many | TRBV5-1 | TGCGCCAGCAGCCCGGACAGGTGGATCGGGGAGCTGTTTTTT | CASSPDRWIGELFF
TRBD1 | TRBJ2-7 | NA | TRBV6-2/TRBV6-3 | TGTGCCAGCAGCAAACAGGGGGCCCCCTACGAGCAGTACTTC | CASSKQGAPYEQYF
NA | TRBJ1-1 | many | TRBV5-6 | TGTGCCAGCAGCTTGGTGCAGGGAGAAAAGGACACTGAAGCTTTCTTT | CASSLVQGEKDTEAFF
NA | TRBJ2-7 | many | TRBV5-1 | TGCGCCAGCAGCTTGCTTTCGGGAGAATACTACGAGCAGTACTTC | CASSLLSGEYYEQYF
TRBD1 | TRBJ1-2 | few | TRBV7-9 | TGTGCCAGCAGCAGGGACAGGGAAGGCTACACCTTC | CASSRDREGYTF
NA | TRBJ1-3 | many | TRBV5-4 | TGTGCCAGCAGCCATCCAGGGGCAGCTGGAAACACCATATATTTT | CASSHPGAAGNTIYF
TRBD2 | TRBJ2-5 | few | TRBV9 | TGTGCCAGCAGCCCTTGGACTAGTCCATTCGAGACCCAGTACTTC | CASSPWTSPFETQYF
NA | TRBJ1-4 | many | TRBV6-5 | TGTGCCAGCAGTTACCGAGGGGGTAGTAATGAAAAACTGTTTTTT | CASSYRGGSNEKLFF
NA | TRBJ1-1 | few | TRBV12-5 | TGTGCTAGTGCCTCACAGGGTACCACTGAAGCTTTCTTT | CASASQGTTEAFF
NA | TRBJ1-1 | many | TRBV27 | TGTGCCAGCAGAACCCTTTACGTCCCGGGAGGAACTGAAGCTTTCTTT | CASRTLYVPGGTEAFF
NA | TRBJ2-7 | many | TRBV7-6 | TGTGCCAGCAGCTTAGACGCAGGGAGCTACGAGCAGTACTTC | CASSLDAGSYEQYF
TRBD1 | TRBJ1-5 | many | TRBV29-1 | TGCAGCGCAATTACAGGGGGCGGGCGAGATCAGCCCCAGCATTTT | CSAITGGGRDQPQHF
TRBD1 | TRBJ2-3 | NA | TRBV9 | TGTGCCAGCAGCCCCAGGCTCGGACAGGGAGGAGATACGCAGTATTTT | CASSPRLGQGGDTQYF
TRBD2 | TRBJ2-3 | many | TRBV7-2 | TGTGCCAGCAGCCTAGCCGGGGGAGGGGCAGATACGCAGTATTTT | CASSLAGGGADTQYF
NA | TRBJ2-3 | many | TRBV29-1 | TGCAGCGTTGAGGAGCAACAGGGAGATACGCAGTATTTT | CSVEEQQGDTQYF
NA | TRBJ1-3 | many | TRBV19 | TGTGCCAGTAGTATATCCGGAAACTCTGGAAACACCATATATTTT | CASSISGNSGNTIYF
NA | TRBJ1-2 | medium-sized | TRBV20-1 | TGCAGTGCTAGATATGGGGGGCCTGGCTACACCTTC | CSARYGGPGYTF
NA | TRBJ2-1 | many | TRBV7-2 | TGTGCCAGCAGCTTGCAGGGATACAATGAGCAGTTCTTC | CASSLQGYNEQFF
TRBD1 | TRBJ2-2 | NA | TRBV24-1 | TGTGCCACCAGAGACTCTGGACAGGGCGAAGCCGGGGAGCTGTTTTTT | CATRDSGQGEAGELFF